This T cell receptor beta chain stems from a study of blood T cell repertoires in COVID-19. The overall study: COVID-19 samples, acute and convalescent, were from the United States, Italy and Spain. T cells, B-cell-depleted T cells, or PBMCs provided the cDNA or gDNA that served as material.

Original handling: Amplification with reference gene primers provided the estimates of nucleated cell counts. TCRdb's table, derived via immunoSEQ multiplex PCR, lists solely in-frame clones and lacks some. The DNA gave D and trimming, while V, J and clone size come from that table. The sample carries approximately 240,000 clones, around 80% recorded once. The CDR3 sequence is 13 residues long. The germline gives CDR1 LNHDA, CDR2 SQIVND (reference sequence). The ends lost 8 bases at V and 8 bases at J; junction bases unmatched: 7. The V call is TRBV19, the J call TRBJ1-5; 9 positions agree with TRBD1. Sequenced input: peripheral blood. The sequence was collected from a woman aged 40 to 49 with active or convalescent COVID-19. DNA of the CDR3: TGTGCCAGTCACCAAAGGACAGGGGAGCCCCAGCATTTT. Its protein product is CASHQRTGEPQHF.